The 17 T cell receptor gamma chains below all came from one sample that was sequenced in a study of gamma-delta chains in newborns, infants, children. With CATT, TCRdb re-called clones from the reads. The profile shows several hundred gamma-chain clones, 1.9% of them singletons. Sample: blood. Every receptor here comes from a child who was a newborn, infant or young child, either healthy, febrile or measles-vaccinated (not recorded which).

Concerning this clone itself: The protein TCRdb lists belongs to a much larger clone and differs from this DNA's translation at residue 5, which points to a read error; the protein shown is made from the DNA. The chain combines TRGV4 with TRGJ1 or TRGJ2. Germline V lookup: CDR1 EGSTGY, CDR2 YDSYTSSV. V was clipped by 5 bases and J by 0 bases; unmatched bases: 7. The CDR3 covers 14 residues. CDR3 DNA: TGTGCCACCTGGGTTGGTACGAATTATTATAAGAAACTCTTT. It specifies CATWVGTNYYKKLF.

This clone turned up a few times. TCRdb's listed protein matches a much larger clone and diverges from this DNA's translation at residue 11, likely through a read error; the protein shown comes from the DNA. The V and J genes are TRGV8 and TRGJP1. Germline CDR1 reads VENAVY; CDR2 reads YDSYNSRV. CDR3 size: 14 residues. CDR3 DNA: TGTGCCACCTGGATCTATACCACTGGTTGGCTCAAGATATTT. This gives the protein CATWIYTTGWLKIF.

As to this clone: TCRdb records a much larger clone's protein for this DNA, with a difference at residue 6 that likely arises from a read error; the protein given is the translation of the DNA. This chain links TRGV9 with TRGJ1 or TRGJ2. The trim removed 3 bases at V and 3 bases at J, leaving 5 bases unmatched. The CDR3 contains 13 residues. Germline V gene data show CDR1 as GITISATS and CDR2 as ISYDGTV (reference sequence). Written as DNA, the CDR3 is TGTGCCTTGTGGGAGAGTCTTTATTATAAGAAACTCTTT. This codes for CALWESLYYKKLF.

This clone is deemed large (0.1 to 1%). The gene calls are TRGV5 and TRGJ1 or TRGJ2. The CDR3 is made up of 12 amino acids. Germline V gene data show CDR1 as VINAFY and CDR2 as YDVSNSKD. The trim removed 4 bases at V and 6 bases at J, leaving 6 bases unmatched. The CDR3 DNA is TGTGCCACCTGGGAGCTAGGTTATAAGAAACTCTTT. Residues: CATWELGYKKLF.

This clone was seen a few times. The protein TCRdb lists belongs to a much larger clone and differs from this DNA's translation at residue 8, which points to a read error; the protein shown is made from the DNA. The V and J genes are TRGV2 and TRGJ1 or TRGJ2. After removal of 0 bases from V and 10 bases from J, the junction contained 6 bases not matched to a gene. The V gene's germline CDR1 is EGSNGY and CDR2 YDSYNSKV. The CDR3 contains 12 residues. Written as DNA, the CDR3 is TGTGCCACCTGGGACGGGCAGGGGAAGAAACTCTTT. Amino acids: CATWDGQGKKLF.

In its sample, this clone ranks as hyperexpanded. Within the sample, other DNA sequences also encode this same CDR3. J is TRGJP2 and V is TRGV4. Germline values: CDR1 EGSTGY, CDR2 YDSYTSSV. J was trimmed by 2 bases and V by 1 base; bases with no gene match: 1. This CDR3 region has 14 residues. The chain's CDR3 is CATWDGSSDWIKTF. Written as DNA, the CDR3 is TGTGCCACCTGGGATGGAAGTAGTGATTGGATCAAGACGTTT.

Note on this clone: The protein given by TCRdb reflects a much larger clone and differs at residue 2 from this DNA's translation, likely from a read error; the protein shown is the DNA's translation. The chain has TRGV4 and TRGJ1 or TRGJ2. This CDR3 is 13 amino acids long. Germline loops: CDR1 EGSTGY, CDR2 YDSYTSSV. The CDR3 sequence: CTTWDGREYKKLF. In nucleotides, the CDR3 is TGTACCACCTGGGATGGGCGGGAATATAAGAAACTCTTT.

Details on this clone: For this DNA, TCRdb reports the protein of a much larger clone, which diverges at residue 10, most likely from a read error; the protein presented here is translated directly from the DNA. The chain employs TRGV8 and TRGJ1 or TRGJ2. Germline CDR1 and CDR2: VENAVY and YDSYNSRV. The CDR3 sequence is 13 residues long. The CDR3 DNA is TGTGCCACCTGGCCCCCAGTCTATTATAATAAACTCTTT. It encodes CATWPPVYYNKLF.

With regard to this clone: A far larger clone is off by one base, so a read error is likely. The chain joins TRGV3 to TRGJ1 or TRGJ2. Germline V gene lookup returns CDR1 VTNTFY and CDR2 YDVSTARD (reference sequence). CDR3 size: 15 residues. DNA of the CDR3: TGTGCCACCTGGGACAGGCCGGGGAGTTATTACAAGAAACTCTTT. The encoded protein is CATWDRPGSYYKKLF.

Details on this clone: TCRdb's listed protein matches a much larger clone and diverges from this DNA's translation at residue 3, likely through a read error; the protein shown comes from the DNA. The chain joins TRGV9 to TRGJ1 or TRGJ2. The germline CDR1 and CDR2 sequences are GITISATS and ISYDGTV (reference sequence). The CDR3 contains 13 residues. The CDR3: CAFWVPNYYKKLF. The CDR3 nucleotides read TGTGCCTTTTGGGTCCCGAATTATTATAAGAAACTCTTT.

This clone is classed as large. In the same sample, other DNA sequences code for this CDR3. CDR3 protein: CATWASNYYKKLF. The CDR3 nucleotides are TGTGCCACCTGGGCTTCGAATTATTATAAGAAACTCTTT. The V call is TRGV4, the J call TRGJ1 or TRGJ2. CDR3 length equals 13 residues. J gave up 0 bases and V 5 bases, and 4 bases lay outside the gene matches. Germline V gives CDR1 EGSTGY, CDR2 YDSYTSSV.

With regard to this clone: A far larger clone is one base from this, pointing to a likely read error. This sample includes further DNA sequences coding for the same CDR3. The chain links TRGV9 to TRGJ1 or TRGJ2. CDR3 length equals 13 residues. The J segment lost 4 bases and the V segment lost 0 bases, leaving 3 bases of the junction unmatched. Germline V lookup: CDR1 GITISATS, CDR2 ISYDGTV (reference sequence). CDR3 coding DNA: TGTGCCTTGTGGGAGGTGAACTATTATAAGAAACTCTTT. Translation: CALWEVNYYKKLF.

This clone is judged large (0.1 to 1%). This chain links TRGV3 with TRGJ1 or TRGJ2. J gave up 3 bases and V 1 base, and 3 bases lay outside the gene matches. Germline V lookup: CDR1 VTNTFY, CDR2 YDVSTARD (reference sequence). This CDR3 is 13 amino acids long. CDR3 loop: CATWDSPYYKKLF. The CDR3, as DNA: TGTGCCACCTGGGACAGTCCTTATTATAAGAAACTCTTT.

Concerning this clone itself: The TCRdb protein, from a much larger clone, departs from this DNA's translation at residue 5, likely by read error; the protein shown derives from the DNA. The chain employs TRGV4 and TRGJ1 or TRGJ2. Per the germline V gene, CDR1 is EGSTGY and CDR2 is YDSYTSSV. The CDR3 length is 13 residues. V was clipped by 5 bases and J by 3 bases; unmatched bases: 7. The CDR3 region has the DNA TGTGCCACCTGGGGCCCCTTTTATTATAAGAAACTCTTT. Protein: CATWGPFYYKKLF.

This clone was picked up a small number of times. The protein TCRdb gives is from a much larger clone and does not agree with this DNA's translation at residue 11, likely a read error; the protein shown here comes from the DNA. The rearrangement joins TRGV4 to TRGJ1 or TRGJ2. The CDR3 has 13 amino acids. CDR1 and CDR2 (germline): EGSTGY, YDSYTSSV. CDR3 coding DNA: TGTGCCACCTGGGATTTGAATTATTATAAGGAACTCTTT. Translated, it gives CATWDLNYYKELF.

A word on this clone: The translation of this DNA and the TCRdb protein of a much larger clone differ at residue 3, probably owing to a read error; the protein shown here is translated from the DNA. The V call is TRGV4, the J call TRGJP2. The V gene's germline CDR1 is EGSTGY and CDR2 YDSYTSSV. CDR3 size: 14 residues. CDR3 DNA sequence: TGTGCCAACTGGGATGGAGGGAGTGATTGGATCAAGACGTTT. Protein product: CANWDGGSDWIKTF.

Note on this clone: A read error is the likely source, as a far larger clone sits one nucleotide away. V and J are TRGV3 and TRGJ1 or TRGJ2. V lost 0 bases, J lost 3 bases, and 8 bases stayed unmatched. Germline V gives CDR1 VTNTFY, CDR2 YDVSTARD (reference sequence). CDR3 length: 15 residues. The CDR3 DNA reads as TGTGCCACCTGGGACAGGCAGGGGAGTTATTATAAGAAACTCTTT. It encodes CATWDRQGSYYKKLF.